These T cell receptor beta chains were read from a single sample in a study of cytomegalovirus exposure and HLA in healthy donors. TCRdb's copy holds only in-frame clones and misses some; the assay was immunoSEQ multiplex PCR. The sample carries some 150,000 clones, roughly 73% recorded once. Input material: PBMCs. These receptors all come from a human donor in good health. The conserved cysteine and the conserved F or W are not part of the CDR3 here. Rows give clone size only sometimes, using once, few, many, or a class for an expanded clone.

J gene: TRBJ2-7; V gene: TRBV7-9; CDR3 length: 12; clone size: NA; CDR3 protein: ASSFALGAAEQY
J gene: TRBJ2-5; V gene: TRBV5-6; CDR3 length: 12; clone size: NA; CDR3 protein: ASSFGQAQMTQY
J gene: TRBJ1-3; V gene: TRBV9; CDR3 length: 13; clone size: NA; CDR3 protein: ASSPSEGRGNTIY
J gene: TRBJ1-2; V gene: TRBV27; CDR3 length: 11; clone size: NA; CDR3 protein: ASSPGTGYGYT
J gene: TRBJ1-5; V gene: TRBV5-6; CDR3 length: 11; clone size: NA; CDR3 protein: ASSPGGAQPQH
J gene: TRBJ2-7; V gene: TRBV7-3; CDR3 length: 11; clone size: NA; CDR3 protein: ASSPPGSYEQY
J gene: TRBJ1-2; V gene: TRBV9; CDR3 length: 10; clone size: NA; CDR3 protein: ASGRGDYGYT
J gene: TRBJ1-5; V gene: TRBV15; CDR3 length: 13; clone size: once; CDR3 protein: ATSRDEVDNQPQH
J gene: TRBJ2-5; V gene: TRBV5-1; CDR3 length: 12; clone size: NA; CDR3 protein: ASSQSGMGETQY
J gene: NA; V gene: TRBV15; CDR3 length: 13; clone size: NA; CDR3 protein: ATSRDYLANYEQY
J gene: TRBJ2-2; V gene: TRBV19; CDR3 length: 13; clone size: NA; CDR3 protein: ASSMARGGHRELF
J gene: TRBJ2-7; V gene: TRBV14; CDR3 length: 13; clone size: NA; CDR3 protein: ASSQVQGGFGEQY
J gene: TRBJ2-2; V gene: TRBV19; CDR3 length: 12; clone size: NA; CDR3 protein: ASSTRGRFGELF
J gene: TRBJ2-7; V gene: TRBV7-8; CDR3 length: 13; clone size: NA; CDR3 protein: ASSMGLAASYEQY
J gene: TRBJ2-1; V gene: TRBV29-1; CDR3 length: 11; clone size: NA; CDR3 protein: SAVRGSYNEQF
J gene: TRBJ1-4; V gene: TRBV10-2; CDR3 length: 16; clone size: NA; CDR3 protein: ASSDGDRGIATNEKLF
J gene: TRBJ1-1; V gene: TRBV9; CDR3 length: 12; clone size: NA; CDR3 protein: ASSHGTVNTEAF
J gene: TRBJ2-5; V gene: TRBV7-2; CDR3 length: 12; clone size: NA; CDR3 protein: ATKKGGATGTQY
J gene: TRBJ2-6; V gene: TRBV4-1; CDR3 length: 16; clone size: few; CDR3 protein: ASSRPGQSSSGANVLT
J gene: TRBJ2-3; V gene: TRBV7-7; CDR3 length: 13; clone size: NA; CDR3 protein: ASSPTSGSSDTQY
J gene: TRBJ2-5; V gene: TRBV19; CDR3 length: 11; clone size: NA; CDR3 protein: ASSKDREETQY
J gene: TRBJ1-1; V gene: TRBV29-1; CDR3 length: 12; clone size: NA; CDR3 protein: SVGTGTGGTEAF
J gene: TRBJ2-1; V gene: TRBV18; CDR3 length: 14; clone size: NA; CDR3 protein: ASSRDSPENYNEQF
J gene: TRBJ2-1; V gene: TRBV6-5; CDR3 length: 13; clone size: NA; CDR3 protein: ASSYSASGSGEQF
J gene: TRBJ2-3; V gene: TRBV9; CDR3 length: 14; clone size: NA; CDR3 protein: ASSVLGLGITDTQY
J gene: TRBJ2-1; V gene: TRBV5-1; CDR3 length: 10; clone size: once; CDR3 protein: ASKTGHNEQF
J gene: TRBJ1-5; V gene: TRBV23-1; CDR3 length: 13; clone size: NA; CDR3 protein: ASSHGQTRDQPQH
J gene: TRBJ1-1; V gene: TRBV7-9; CDR3 length: 10; clone size: NA; CDR3 protein: ASIGMNTEAF
J gene: TRBJ2-7; V gene: TRBV28; CDR3 length: 13; clone size: NA; CDR3 protein: ASSLGTGGTYEQY
J gene: TRBJ2-5; V gene: TRBV29-1; CDR3 length: 9; clone size: NA; CDR3 protein: SVEVGETQY
J gene: TRBJ2-5; V gene: TRBV13; CDR3 length: 12; clone size: NA; CDR3 protein: ASSSQGQQETQY